The 30 T cell receptor beta chains given below trace back to one sample, sequenced in a study of cytomegalovirus exposure and HLA in healthy donors. The PCR employed 60 Vbeta primers together with 13 Jbeta primers. TCRdb keeps only in-frame clones here, not all; method: immunoSEQ multiplex PCR. The profile shows about 260,000 clones, 84% of them singletons. Sequences were obtained from PBMCs. The receptor source for this set is a woman aged 40 to 50 in good health and CMV-seropositive.

The chain couples TRBV4-3 to TRBJ2-6; 9 bases are a match to TRBD2. This CDR3 is 18 amino acids long. V was clipped by 0 bases and J by 0 bases; unmatched bases: 3. The germline V gene has CDR1 LGHNA and CDR2 YSLEER. CDR3 coding DNA: TGCGCCAGCAGCCAAGATACTAGCGGGCCCTCTGGGGCCAACGTCCTGACTTTC. Protein sequence: CASSQDTSGPSGANVLTF.

The chain recombines TRBV5-1 with TRBJ2-7; D is ambiguous. CDR3 length: 15 residues. V was trimmed by 0 bases and J by 1 base, leaving 11 bases between them. Germline CDR1 is SGHRS and CDR2 is YFSETQ. The CDR3: CASSLVAGSSYEQYF. The CDR3 DNA sequence: TGCGCCAGCAGCTTGGTGGCAGGTTCTTCCTACGAGCAGTACTTC.

The chain combines TRBV6-1 with TRBJ2-1, with 7 bases that match TRBD2. The germline gives CDR1 MNHNS, CDR2 SASEGT. This CDR3 comprises 15 residues. Trimming took 3 bases from V and 2 from J; bases not matched to a gene: 4. CDR3 sequence (DNA): TGTGCCAGCAGTGAGCAGCGGGGCACCTACAATGAGCAGTTCTTC. Residues: CASSEQRGTYNEQFF.

The V gene is TRBV6-1, the J gene TRBJ2-7; D is possibly TRBD1 (7 bases). Germline CDR1 MNHNS, CDR2 SASEGT. V gave up 10 bases and J gave up 3 bases, with 16 bases separating them. This CDR3 is 13 amino acids long. For the CDR3, the DNA is TGTGCCACCTCCTCAGGGGGGAGCTACGAGCAGTACTTC. It yields the protein CATSSGGSYEQYF.

This clone has only one observation. This chain uses TRBV28 with TRBJ1-5; 7 nucleotides align to TRBD1. Germline-derived CDR1 and CDR2 are MDHEN and SYDVKM. This CDR3 is 15 amino acids long. The V and J ends lost 7 bases and 4 bases, in that order; junction bases with no gene match: 10. This CDR3 reads CASTFQSGGNQPQHF. The CDR3 bases are TGTGCCAGCACCTTCCAGTCAGGGGGGAATCAGCCCCAGCATTTT.

The chain joins TRBV27 to TRBJ1-1; D ambiguous. V lost 5 bases and J 4 bases, leaving 14 bases between the germline ends. Germline CDR1 is MNHEY and CDR2 is SMNVEV (reference sequence). The CDR3 is made up of 14 amino acids. CDR3: CASSPHLRSTEAFF. The CDR3 region has the DNA TGTGCCAGCAGTCCGCACCTTCGTAGCACTGAAGCTTTCTTT.

Concerning this clone: The junction differs from germline at one of its ends, possibly a read error. The V call is TRBV7-9, the J call TRBJ1-5, with D unresolved. The CDR3 totals 13 residues. CDR1 is SEHNR and CDR2 is FQNEAQ in the germline V gene (reference sequence). CDR3 residues: CSSSSQAYQPQHF. The CDR3 nucleotides are TGTTCCAGCAGCTCCCAGGCTTATCAGCCCCAGCATTTT. Using reference TRBV7-9 and TRBJ1-5 for the parts outside the CDR3, the full variable domain is DTGVSQNPRHKITKRGQNVTFRCDPISEHNRLYWYRQTLGQGPEFLTYFQNEAQLEKSRLLSDRFSAERPKGSFSTLEIQRTEQGDSAMYLCSSSSQAYQPQHFGDGTRLSIL.

V gene TRBV7-9 combines with J gene TRBJ1-2; 7 bases agree with TRBD1. Germline V CDR1 and CDR2: SEHNR, FQNEAQ (reference sequence). The V and J ends lost 3 bases and 6 bases, in that order; junction bases with no gene match: 1. This CDR3 spans 12 amino acids. CDR3 protein: CASSFTGDGYTF. The DNA of the CDR3 is TGTGCCAGCAGCTTCACAGGGGATGGCTACACCTTC.

J is TRBJ2-2 and V is TRBV19, with D maybe TRBD2 (5 bases). The V gene's germline CDR1 is LNHDA and CDR2 SQIVND (reference sequence). Trimming took off 5 bases at V and 1 base at J, with 11 bases between the two ends. The CDR3 spans 15 residues. CDR3 nucleotide sequence: TGTGCCAGTAGTTTCCGCCGGGAGAACACCGGGGAGCTGTTTTTT. It is translated as CASSFRRENTGELFF.

The chain combines TRBV4-2 with TRBJ2-7, with 11 bases fitting TRBD2. CDR3 length equals 15 residues. Unmatched junction bases numbered 0, after V lost 0 bases and J lost 2 bases. Germline V gene sequence: CDR1 LGHNA, CDR2 YNFKEQ. CDR3 residues: CASSQETSGTYEQYF. CDR3 bases: TGTGCCAGCAGCCAAGAGACTAGCGGGACCTACGAGCAGTACTTC.

The chain employs TRBV5-6 and TRBJ1-1; D remains unclear. V gave up 6 bases and J gave up 0 bases, with 9 bases separating them. Germline CDR1 reads SGHDT; CDR2 reads YYEEEE. The CDR3 extends over 13 amino acids. The CDR3 DNA sequence: TGTGCCAGCAAAACAGATTTGAACACTGAAGCTTTCTTT. Protein sequence: CASKTDLNTEAFF.

The J gene is TRBJ2-5, the V gene TRBV27; weak D call: TRBD1 (6 bases). With the DNA end fitting TRBJ2-7 better, the J assignment may be wrong. CDR3 size: 14 residues. Germline V gene sequence: CDR1 MNHEY, CDR2 SMNVEV (reference sequence). In DNA form, the CDR3 reads TGTGCCAGCAGGGAACAGGGAAGTTTCTACGAGCAGTACTTC. Its protein is CASREQGSFYEQYF.

As to this clone: Other DNA sequences in this sample translate to the same CDR3. The J gene is TRBJ2-1, the V gene TRBV7-2, with no clear D. Per germline, CDR1 SGHTA and CDR2 FQGNSA. The CDR3 runs to 13 residues. Trimming pared 1 base from V and 4 bases from J, leaving 5 bases between. CDR3 sequence reads: CASSLGQYNEQFF. CDR3 nucleotide sequence: TGTGCCAGCAGCTTAGGACAATACAATGAGCAGTTCTTC.

This chain connects TRBV14 to TRBJ1-1; D gene uncertain. The CDR3 extends over 15 amino acids. Germline assignment: CDR1 SGHDN and CDR2 FVKESK. With 2 bases removed from V and 4 bases from J, the gap between germline ends came to 14 bases. The CDR3 loop reads CASSQQESGATEAFF. The CDR3, as DNA: TGTGCCAGCAGCCAACAAGAATCAGGCGCCACTGAAGCTTTCTTT.

The rearrangement uses TRBV5-1 and TRBJ2-7; TRBD2 aligns across 11 bases. The ends lost 4 bases at V and 4 bases at J; junction bases unmatched: 10. CDR1 is SGHRS and CDR2 is YFSETQ in the germline V gene. The CDR3 extends over 16 amino acids. CDR3 sequence: CASSEYSGRAGYEQYF. CDR3 in DNA: TGCGCCAGCAGCGAATATAGCGGGAGGGCCGGGTACGAGCAGTACTTC.

This sequence joins TRBV7-9 and TRBJ2-7; 14 bases are a match to TRBD2. Looked up from germline, CDR1 is SEHNR and CDR2 is FQNEAQ (reference sequence). J gave up 4 bases and V 5 bases, and 7 bases lay outside the gene matches. The CDR3 extends over 16 amino acids. Written as DNA, the CDR3 is TGTGCCAGCAGCCCTGGGGGACTAGCGGGAGTATACGAGCAGTACTTC. It specifies CASSPGGLAGVYEQYF.

This sequence joins TRBV28 and TRBJ2-7; 9 positions agree with TRBD2. The trim removed 5 bases at V and 2 bases at J, leaving 7 bases unmatched. Germline V gene lookup returns CDR1 MDHEN and CDR2 SYDVKM. The CDR3 length is 15 residues. CDR3 protein: CASSSSGRGTYEQYF. CDR3 nucleotide sequence: TGTGCCAGCAGTAGTAGCGGGAGAGGCACCTACGAGCAGTACTTC.

The gene calls are TRBV30 and TRBJ2-2, with D perhaps TRBD2 (6 bases). The germline gives CDR1 GTSNPN, CDR2 SVGIG (reference sequence). Trimming shortened V by 5 bases and J by 1 base, and 14 bases separated the two germline ends. The CDR3 sequence is 15 residues long. CDR3 sequence (DNA): TGTGCCTGGGTACCGGGACTCAAGAACACCGGGGAGCTGTTTTTT. Amino acids: CAWVPGLKNTGELFF.

CDR3 amino acids: CALGTGTATNEKLFF. The DNA for the CDR3 is TGTGCCCTGGGGACAGGGACGGCAACTAATGAAAAACTGTTTTTT. V usage is TRBV7-9 and J usage is TRBJ1-4; 9 bases are a match to TRBD1. V trimming: 11 bases; J trimming: 0 bases; junction bases outside the gene matches: 7. Looked up from germline, CDR1 is SEHNR and CDR2 is FQNEAQ (reference sequence). CDR3 length: 15 residues. The variable domain in full, with the rest retrieved from reference TRBV7-9 and TRBJ1-4, is DTGVSQNPRHKITKRGQNVTFRCDPISEHNRLYWYRQTLGQGPEFLTYFQNEAQLEKSRLLSDRFSAERPKGSFSTLEIQRTEQGDSAMYLCALGTGTATNEKLFFGSGTQLSVL.

A few counts support this clone. The V gene is TRBV4-2, the J gene TRBJ2-2; 10 bases map to TRBD2. CDR3 length equals 19 residues. The germline V gene encodes CDR1 LGHNA and CDR2 YNFKEQ. J was trimmed by 7 bases and V by 0 bases; bases with no gene match: 14. Here the CDR3 DNA reads TGTGCCAGCAGCCAAGATATTCTAGCGGGAGACTTAAAGGTCGGGGAGCTGTTTTTT. Encoded protein: CASSQDILAGDLKVGELFF.

The chain joins TRBV28 to TRBJ1-3; 8 bases fit TRBD1. Unmatched junction bases numbered 12, after V lost 5 bases and J lost 3 bases. The CDR3 is made up of 17 amino acids. CDR1 MDHEN and CDR2 SYDVKM come from the germline V gene. Here the CDR3 reads CASSPPGQAGGGNTIYF. CDR3 DNA sequence: TGTGCCAGCAGTCCACCGGGACAGGCAGGCGGTGGAAACACCATATATTTT.

The chain carries TRBV5-3 and TRBJ1-5, with unresolved D. TRBV5-3 is known as an ORF, though its function is uncertain. The CDR3 runs to 15 residues. V was shortened by 1 base and J by 0 bases, with 8 bases between the two germline ends. Written as DNA, the CDR3 is TGTGCCAGAAGCTTGTCTCTGAGTAGCAATCAGCCCCAGCATTTT. It yields the protein CARSLSLSSNQPQHF.

This clone was observed a few times. CDR3 loop: CASSHTGGYSSPYEQYF. The CDR3 DNA reads as TGTGCCAGCAGCCATACAGGGGGCTACTCATCCCCCTACGAGCAGTACTTC. The chain carries TRBV9 and TRBJ2-7, with 9 bases identical to TRBD1. The germline CDR1 and CDR2 sequences are SGDLS and YYNGEE. The ends lost 4 bases at V and 2 bases at J; junction bases unmatched: 13. This CDR3 region has 17 residues.

The CDR3, as DNA: TGTGCCAGCTCACCCGGACTAGCGGGCGCGGAGACCCAGTACTTC. Translation: CASSPGLAGAETQYF. The chain couples TRBV18 to TRBJ2-5; 11 bases are a match to TRBD2. The CDR3 contains 15 residues. Trimming at V came to 3 bases and at J to 5 bases, leaving 5 bases not matched to a gene. Germline assignment: CDR1 KGHSH and CDR2 LQKENI.

The chain combines TRBV4-2 with TRBJ2-5, with 11 bases lining up with TRBD2. There are 20 residues in the CDR3. Germline V gene data show CDR1 as LGHNA and CDR2 as YNFKEQ. The V segment lost 1 base and the J segment 2 bases; nucleotides outside the gene matches: 15. The CDR3 here is CASSQVFPMGLAVGQETQYF. DNA for the CDR3: TGTGCCAGCAGCCAAGTTTTCCCCATGGGACTAGCGGTGGGGCAAGAGACCCAGTACTTC.

V is TRBV30 and J is TRBJ2-3, with a possible D match to TRBD1 (6 bases). Germline CDR1 reads GTSNPN; CDR2 reads SVGIG (reference sequence). This CDR3 region has 14 residues. The V gene lost 3 bases and the J gene lost 6 bases, with 16 bases spanning the gap. The CDR3: CAWRSLQGRDTQYF. The CDR3 DNA follows: TGTGCCTGGAGGAGCCTACAGGGTAGGGATACGCAGTATTTT.

V and J are TRBV19 and TRBJ1-5; the D gene is possibly TRBD1 (6 bases). Germline V CDR1 and CDR2: LNHDA, SQIVND (reference sequence). Between the trimmed V and J ends, which lost 9 bases and 0 bases, there was a span of 21 bases. The CDR3 loop spans 17 amino acids. The CDR3 DNA reads as TGTGCCAGCGAAGCAGGGGCGAAGTGGAATAGCAATCAGCCCCAGCATTTT. Its protein is CASEAGAKWNSNQPQHF.

V is TRBV27 and J is TRBJ2-7; 9 nucleotides align to TRBD1. This CDR3 region has 11 residues. The germline V gene encodes CDR1 MNHEY and CDR2 SMNVEV (reference sequence). The V gene end was trimmed by 7 bases and the J gene end by 6 bases; junction bases not matched to a gene: 1. The CDR3 DNA reads as TGTGCCAGCAAGACAGGGGGCGAGCAGTACTTC. It encodes CASKTGGEQYF.

This chain links TRBV19 with TRBJ2-1, with D possibly being TRBD2 (6 bases). The length of the CDR3 is 14 residues. Trimming cost V 5 bases and J 4 bases, with 12 bases left between them. Germline loops: CDR1 LNHDA, CDR2 SQIVND (reference sequence). The CDR3 sequence is CASSPRDLYNEQFF. CDR3 DNA sequence: TGTGCCAGTAGTCCACGGGACTTGTACAATGAGCAGTTCTTC.

This clone was detected a few times. CDR3 residues: CASSYGANRRDTQYF. The CDR3 DNA sequence: TGTGCCAGCAGTTACGGAGCAAATCGGAGAGATACGCAGTATTTT. The rearrangement links TRBV6-5 to TRBJ2-3; D not certain. This CDR3 has 15 residues. Germline lookup yields CDR1 MNHEY and CDR2 SVGAGI. V dropped 2 bases and J dropped 5 bases, with 14 bases sitting between them.